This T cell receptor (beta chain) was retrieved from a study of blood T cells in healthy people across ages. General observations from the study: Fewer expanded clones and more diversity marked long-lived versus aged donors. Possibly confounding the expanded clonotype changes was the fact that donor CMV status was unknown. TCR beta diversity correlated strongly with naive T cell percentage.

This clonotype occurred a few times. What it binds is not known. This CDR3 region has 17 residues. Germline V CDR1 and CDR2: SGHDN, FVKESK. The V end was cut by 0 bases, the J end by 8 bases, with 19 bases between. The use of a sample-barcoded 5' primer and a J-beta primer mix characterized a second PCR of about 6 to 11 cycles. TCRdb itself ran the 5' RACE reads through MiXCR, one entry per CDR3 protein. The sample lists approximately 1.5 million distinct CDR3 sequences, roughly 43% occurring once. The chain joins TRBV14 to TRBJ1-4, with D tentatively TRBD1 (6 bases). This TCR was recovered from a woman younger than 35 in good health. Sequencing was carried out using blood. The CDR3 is CASSQDSGPGVGEKLFF. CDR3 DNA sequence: TGTGCCAGCAGCCAAGATAGCGGGCCAGGGGTAGGCGAAAAACTGTTTTTT. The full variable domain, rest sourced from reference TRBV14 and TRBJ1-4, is EAGVTQFPSHSVIEKGQTVTLRCDPISGHDNLYWYRRVMGKEIKFLLHFVKESKQDESGMPNNRFLAERTGGTYSTLKVQPAELEDSGVYFCASSQDSGPGVGEKLFFGSGTQLSVL.